The rows below give T cell receptor beta chains drawn from one sample of a study of T cell responses to AZD1222 COVID-19 vaccine. Using immunoSEQ multiplex PCR, the repertoire was profiled, and TCRdb retains in-frame clones only, with some absent. The profile covers over 130,000 clones, with 92% appearing a single time and 3% to 4% taken by the ten largest. The source material was peripheral blood, sampled 28 days after the second AZD1222 dose. These receptors all come from an adult who received the AZD1222 COVID-19 vaccine. Both conserved end residues are part of each CDR3. The D gene is left open where the match is weak. Part of the rows lack a size; the others show once, few, many or a class for expanded clones.

J gene: TRBJ2-7; D gene: .; V gene: TRBV27; clone size: .; CDR3 protein: CASSLRGALYEQYF; CDR3 DNA: TGTGCCAGCAGTTTACGAGGGGCGCTTTACGAGCAGTACTTC
J gene: TRBJ2-1; D gene: .; V gene: TRBV7-3; clone size: .; CDR3 protein: CASSPHRALYNEQFF; CDR3 DNA: TGTGCCAGCAGCCCTCACCGGGCCCTCTACAATGAGCAGTTCTTC
J gene: TRBJ1-1; D gene: .; V gene: TRBV18; clone size: .; CDR3 protein: CASSPLQGYTEAFF; CDR3 DNA: TGTGCCAGCTCACCATTACAGGGTTACACTGAAGCTTTCTTT
J gene: TRBJ1-2; D gene: TRBD1; V gene: TRBV6-5; clone size: .; CDR3 protein: CASIGTGSPVHGYTF; CDR3 DNA: TGTGCCAGCATCGGGACAGGGTCACCCGTTCATGGCTACACCTTC
J gene: TRBJ1-3; D gene: .; V gene: TRBV9; clone size: .; CDR3 protein: CASSAWDRNSGNTIYF; CDR3 DNA: TGTGCCAGCAGCGCCTGGGACCGCAACTCTGGAAACACCATATATTTT
J gene: TRBJ1-2; D gene: .; V gene: TRBV19; clone size: .; CDR3 protein: CASTNTGSDRGYTF; CDR3 DNA: TGTGCCAGTACTAATACAGGATCCGATAGGGGCTACACCTTC
J gene: TRBJ1-1; D gene: .; V gene: TRBV7-9; clone size: once; CDR3 protein: CASSQDGNTEAFF; CDR3 DNA: TGTGCCAGCAGCCAAGACGGGAACACTGAAGCTTTCTTT
J gene: TRBJ1-2; D gene: .; V gene: TRBV5-1; clone size: .; CDR3 protein: CASSLEGDGYTF; CDR3 DNA: TGCGCCAGCAGCTTGGAGGGGGATGGCTACACCTTC
J gene: TRBJ2-7; D gene: TRBD2; V gene: TRBV6-2/TRBV6-3; clone size: .; CDR3 protein: CASSSVVRTSGSYEQYF; CDR3 DNA: TGTGCCAGCAGTTCGGTTGTTCGGACTAGCGGCTCCTACGAGCAGTACTTC
J gene: TRBJ1-5; D gene: .; V gene: TRBV7-9; clone size: few; CDR3 protein: CASSLGTGNQPQHF; CDR3 DNA: TGTGCCAGCAGCTTAGGAACAGGCAATCAGCCCCAGCATTTT
J gene: TRBJ1-5; D gene: TRBD1; V gene: TRBV6-2/TRBV6-3; clone size: .; CDR3 protein: CASSYGTGPFVRGNQPQHF; CDR3 DNA: TGTGCCAGCAGTTACGGGACAGGGCCATTCGTGAGGGGCAATCAGCCCCAGCATTTT
J gene: TRBJ1-5; D gene: .; V gene: TRBV3-1/TRBV3-2; clone size: .; CDR3 protein: CASSQDASNQPQHF; CDR3 DNA: TGTGCCAGCAGCCAAGATGCGTCCAATCAGCCCCAGCATTTT
J gene: TRBJ2-7; D gene: TRBD1; V gene: TRBV2; clone size: .; CDR3 protein: CASNFRGTYEQYF; CDR3 DNA: TGTGCCAGCAATTTCAGGGGGACCTACGAGCAGTACTTC
J gene: TRBJ2-3; D gene: .; V gene: TRBV5-1; clone size: .; CDR3 protein: CASSLGVSTDTQYF; CDR3 DNA: TGCGCCAGCAGCTTGGGCGTCAGCACAGATACGCAGTATTTT
J gene: TRBJ2-7; D gene: TRBD1; V gene: TRBV18; clone size: .; CDR3 protein: CASSPGGQGVHEQYF; CDR3 DNA: TGTGCCAGCTCACCAGGGGGACAGGGGGTCCACGAGCAGTACTTC
J gene: TRBJ2-4; D gene: TRBD1; V gene: TRBV24-1; clone size: .; CDR3 protein: CATSTGGEYKNIQYF; CDR3 DNA: TGTGCCACCAGTACAGGGGGCGAATACAAAAACATTCAGTACTTC
J gene: TRBJ2-1; D gene: TRBD2; V gene: TRBV9; clone size: .; CDR3 protein: CASSARLAGLNNEQFF; CDR3 DNA: TGTGCCAGCAGCGCCAGACTAGCGGGCCTTAACAATGAGCAGTTCTTC
J gene: TRBJ2-3; D gene: .; V gene: TRBV6-5; clone size: .; CDR3 protein: CASRVADTQYF; CDR3 DNA: TGTGCCAGCAGGGTGGCAGATACGCAGTATTTT
J gene: TRBJ2-3; D gene: .; V gene: TRBV3-1/TRBV3-2; clone size: .; CDR3 protein: CASSARNLRGTDTQYF; CDR3 DNA: TGTGCCAGCAGCGCCCGTAACCTCCGCGGCACAGATACGCAGTATTTT
J gene: TRBJ1-1; D gene: .; V gene: TRBV10-3; clone size: .; CDR3 protein: CAISESRPGGNTEAFF; CDR3 DNA: TGTGCCATCAGTGAGAGTCGGCCAGGAGGGAACACTGAAGCTTTCTTT
J gene: TRBJ2-1; D gene: .; V gene: TRBV6-5; clone size: .; CDR3 protein: CASSYRDTPTNEQFF; CDR3 DNA: TGTGCCAGCAGTTACAGGGATACACCGACCAATGAGCAGTTCTTC
J gene: TRBJ1-2; D gene: .; V gene: TRBV2; clone size: .; CDR3 protein: CASPRRLPYGYTF; CDR3 DNA: TGTGCCAGCCCTAGACGGCTGCCGTATGGCTACACCTTC